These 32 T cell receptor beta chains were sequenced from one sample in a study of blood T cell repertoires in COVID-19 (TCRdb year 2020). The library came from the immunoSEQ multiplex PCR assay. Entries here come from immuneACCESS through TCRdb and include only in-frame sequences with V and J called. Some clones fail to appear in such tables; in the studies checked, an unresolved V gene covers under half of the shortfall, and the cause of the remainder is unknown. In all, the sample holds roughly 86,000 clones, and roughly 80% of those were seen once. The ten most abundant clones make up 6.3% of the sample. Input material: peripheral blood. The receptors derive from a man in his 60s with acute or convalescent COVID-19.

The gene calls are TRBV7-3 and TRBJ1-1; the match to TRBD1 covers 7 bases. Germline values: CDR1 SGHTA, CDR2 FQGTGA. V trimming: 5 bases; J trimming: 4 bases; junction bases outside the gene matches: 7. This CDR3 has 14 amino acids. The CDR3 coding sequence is TGTGCCAGCAGCCTAAGACAGGGAACCACTGAAGCTTTCTTT. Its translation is CASSLRQGTTEAFF.

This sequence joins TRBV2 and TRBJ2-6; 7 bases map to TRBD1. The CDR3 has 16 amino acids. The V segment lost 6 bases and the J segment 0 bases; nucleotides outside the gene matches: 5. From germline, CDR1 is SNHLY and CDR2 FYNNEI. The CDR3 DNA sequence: TGTGCCAGCAGCCGACAGGGAAGCTCTGGGGCCAACGTCCTGACTTTC. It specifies CASSRQGSSGANVLTF.

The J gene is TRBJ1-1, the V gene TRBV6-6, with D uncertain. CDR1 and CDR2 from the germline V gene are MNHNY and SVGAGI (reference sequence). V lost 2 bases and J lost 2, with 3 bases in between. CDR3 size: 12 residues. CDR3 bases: TGTGCCAGCAGTTACCGTAACACTGAAGCTTTCTTT. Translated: CASSYRNTEAFF.

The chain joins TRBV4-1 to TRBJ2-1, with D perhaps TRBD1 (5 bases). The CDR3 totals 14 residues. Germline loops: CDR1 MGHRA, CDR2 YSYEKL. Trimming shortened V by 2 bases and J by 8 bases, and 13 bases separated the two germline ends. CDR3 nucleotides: TGCGCCAGCAGCCAACATCAGACAGTTTATGAGCAGTTCTTC. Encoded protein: CASSQHQTVYEQFF.

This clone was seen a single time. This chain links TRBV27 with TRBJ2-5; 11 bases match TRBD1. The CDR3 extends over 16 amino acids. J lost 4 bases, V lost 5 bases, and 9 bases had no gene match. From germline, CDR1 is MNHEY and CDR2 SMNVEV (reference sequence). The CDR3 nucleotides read TGTGCCAGCAGTAGACACGGACAGGGGGCCGGAGAGACCCAGTACTTC. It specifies CASSRHGQGAGETQYF.

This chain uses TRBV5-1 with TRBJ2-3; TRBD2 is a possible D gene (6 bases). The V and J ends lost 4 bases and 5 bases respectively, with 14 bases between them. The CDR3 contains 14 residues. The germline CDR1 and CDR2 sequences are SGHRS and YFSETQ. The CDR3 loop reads CASSRGTSGDTQYF. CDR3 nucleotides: TGCGCCAGCAGCCGGGGGACCTCCGGAGATACGCAGTATTTT.

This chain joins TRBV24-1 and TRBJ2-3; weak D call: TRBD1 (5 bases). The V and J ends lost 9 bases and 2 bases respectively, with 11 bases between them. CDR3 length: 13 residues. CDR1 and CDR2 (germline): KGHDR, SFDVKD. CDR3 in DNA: TGTGCCACCGATCAGGGATCCACAGATACGCAGTATTTT. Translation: CATDQGSTDTQYF.

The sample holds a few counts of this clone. In DNA, the CDR3 is TGTGCCAGCAGCTCTCCCGGGACAGGGACCGAGCAGTACTTC. This sequence encodes CASSSPGTGTEQYF. The V gene is TRBV7-9, the J gene TRBJ2-7; 9 bases fit TRBD1. CDR3 length: 14 residues. With V trimmed by 4 bases and J by 6 bases, 7 bases remained unmatched. Germline CDR1 is SEHNR and CDR2 is FQNEAQ (reference sequence).

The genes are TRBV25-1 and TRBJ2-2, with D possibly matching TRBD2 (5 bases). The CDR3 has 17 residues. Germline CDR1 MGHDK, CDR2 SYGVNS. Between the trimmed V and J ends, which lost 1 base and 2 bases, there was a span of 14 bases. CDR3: CASSESGVFHNTGELFF. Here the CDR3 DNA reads TGTGCCAGCAGTGAATCCGGGGTTTTTCACAACACCGGGGAGCTGTTTTTT. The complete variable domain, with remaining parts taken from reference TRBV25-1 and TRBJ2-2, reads EADIYQTPRYLVIGTGKKITLECSQTMGHDKMYWYQQDPGMELHLIHYSYGVNSTEKGDLSSESTVSRIRTEHFPLTLESARPSHTSQYLCASSESGVFHNTGELFFGEGSRLTVL.

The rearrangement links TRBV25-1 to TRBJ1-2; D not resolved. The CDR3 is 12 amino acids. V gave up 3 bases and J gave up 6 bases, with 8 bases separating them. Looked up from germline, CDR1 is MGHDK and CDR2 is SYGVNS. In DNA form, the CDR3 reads TGTGCCAGCAGTGAGAACAGAAATGGCTACACCTTC. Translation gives CASSENRNGYTF.

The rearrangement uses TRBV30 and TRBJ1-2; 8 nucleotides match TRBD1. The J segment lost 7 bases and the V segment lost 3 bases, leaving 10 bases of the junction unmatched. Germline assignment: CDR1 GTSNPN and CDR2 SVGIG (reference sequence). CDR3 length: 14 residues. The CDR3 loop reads CAWRPQGGSFGYTF. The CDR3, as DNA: TGTGCCTGGAGACCACAGGGGGGAAGCTTTGGCTACACCTTC. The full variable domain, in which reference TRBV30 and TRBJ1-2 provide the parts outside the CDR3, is SQTIHQWPATLVQPVGSPLSLECTVEGTSNPNLYWYRQAAGRGLQLLFYSVGIGQISSEVPQNLSASRPQDRQFILSSKKLLLSDSGFYLCAWRPQGGSFGYTFGSGTRLTVV.

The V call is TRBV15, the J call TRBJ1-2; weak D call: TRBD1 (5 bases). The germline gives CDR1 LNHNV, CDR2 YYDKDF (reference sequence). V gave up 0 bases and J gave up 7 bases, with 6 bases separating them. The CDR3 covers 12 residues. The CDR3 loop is CATSRDQGGYTF. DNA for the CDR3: TGTGCCACCAGCAGAGATCAGGGTGGCTACACCTTC.

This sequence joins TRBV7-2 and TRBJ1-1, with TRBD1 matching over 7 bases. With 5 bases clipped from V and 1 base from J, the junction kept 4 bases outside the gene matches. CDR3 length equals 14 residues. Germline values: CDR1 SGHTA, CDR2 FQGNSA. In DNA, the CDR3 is TGTGCCAGCAGCCTCGGACAGGCGAACACTGAAGCTTTCTTT. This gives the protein CASSLGQANTEAFF.

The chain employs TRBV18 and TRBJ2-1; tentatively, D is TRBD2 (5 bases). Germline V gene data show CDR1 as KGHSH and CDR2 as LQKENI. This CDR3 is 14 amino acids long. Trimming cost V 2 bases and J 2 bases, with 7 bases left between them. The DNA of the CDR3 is TGTGCCAGCTCACCATCGCGGGCCTACAATGAGCAGTTCTTC. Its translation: CASSPSRAYNEQFF.

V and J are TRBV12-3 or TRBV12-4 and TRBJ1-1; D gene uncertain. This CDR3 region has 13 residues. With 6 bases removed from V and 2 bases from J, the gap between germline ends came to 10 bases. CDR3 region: CASRGPGNTEAFF. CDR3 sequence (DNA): TGTGCCAGCAGAGGACCGGGAAACACTGAAGCTTTCTTT.

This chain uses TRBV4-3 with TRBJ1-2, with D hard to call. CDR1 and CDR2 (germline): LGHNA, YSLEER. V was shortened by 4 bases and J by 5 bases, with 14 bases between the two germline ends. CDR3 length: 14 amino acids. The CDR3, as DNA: TGCGCCAGCAGCCCCCTGGGGAGGAAATATGGCTACACCTTC. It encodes CASSPLGRKYGYTF.

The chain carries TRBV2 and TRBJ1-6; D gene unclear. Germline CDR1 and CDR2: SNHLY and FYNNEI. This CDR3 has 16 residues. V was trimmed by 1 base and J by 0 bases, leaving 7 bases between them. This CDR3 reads CASSEGASSYNSPLHF. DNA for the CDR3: TGTGCCAGCAGTGAAGGCGCGAGCTCCTATAATTCACCCCTCCACTTT.

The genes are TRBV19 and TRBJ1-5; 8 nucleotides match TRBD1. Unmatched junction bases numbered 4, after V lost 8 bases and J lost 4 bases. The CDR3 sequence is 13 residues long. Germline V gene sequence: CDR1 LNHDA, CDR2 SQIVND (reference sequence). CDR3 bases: TGTGCCAGTTCTTGGACAGGGAATCAGCCCCAGCATTTT. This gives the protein CASSWTGNQPQHF.

CDR3 loop: CASSQDRRAYTF. CDR3 bases: TGTGCCAGCAGCCAAGATCGCAGGGCCTACACCTTC. The chain couples TRBV4-2 to TRBJ1-2, with a tentative D call TRBD1 (5 bases). The CDR3 sequence is 12 residues long. Germline values: CDR1 LGHNA, CDR2 YNFKEQ. Between the trimmed V and J ends, which lost 0 bases and 10 bases, there was a span of 9 bases.

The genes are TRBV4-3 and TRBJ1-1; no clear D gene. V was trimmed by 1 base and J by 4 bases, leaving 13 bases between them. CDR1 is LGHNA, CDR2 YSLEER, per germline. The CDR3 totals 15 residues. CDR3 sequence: CASSQVQSGLTEAFF. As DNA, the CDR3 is TGCGCCAGCAGCCAAGTTCAGTCAGGCCTCACTGAAGCTTTCTTT.

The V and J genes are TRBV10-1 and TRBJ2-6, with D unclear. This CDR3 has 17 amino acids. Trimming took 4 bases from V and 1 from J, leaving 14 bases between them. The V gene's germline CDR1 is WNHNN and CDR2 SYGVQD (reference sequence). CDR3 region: CASSVGVVRSGANVLTF. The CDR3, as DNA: TGCGCCAGCAGTGTAGGAGTCGTGAGATCTGGGGCCAACGTCCTGACTTTC.

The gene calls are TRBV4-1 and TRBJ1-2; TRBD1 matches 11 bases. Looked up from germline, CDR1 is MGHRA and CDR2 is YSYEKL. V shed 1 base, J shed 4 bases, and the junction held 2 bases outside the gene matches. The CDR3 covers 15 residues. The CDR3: CASSQGTGGFYGYTF. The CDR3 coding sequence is TGCGCCAGCAGCCAAGGGACAGGGGGCTTCTATGGCTACACCTTC.

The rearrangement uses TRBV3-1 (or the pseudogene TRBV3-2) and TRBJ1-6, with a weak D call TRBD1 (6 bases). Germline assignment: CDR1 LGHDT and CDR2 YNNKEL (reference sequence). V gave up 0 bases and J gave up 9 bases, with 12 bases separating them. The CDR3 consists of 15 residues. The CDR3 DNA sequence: TGTGCCAGCAGCCAAGATCAGGGGCGTATTTCACCCCTCCACTTT. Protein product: CASSQDQGRISPLHF.

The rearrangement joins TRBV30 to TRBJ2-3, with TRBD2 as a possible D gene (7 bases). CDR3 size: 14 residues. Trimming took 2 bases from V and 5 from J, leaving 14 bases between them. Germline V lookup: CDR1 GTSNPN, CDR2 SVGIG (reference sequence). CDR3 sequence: CAWSRGGNKDTQYF. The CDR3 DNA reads TGTGCCTGGAGTAGGGGGGGAAACAAAGATACGCAGTATTTT. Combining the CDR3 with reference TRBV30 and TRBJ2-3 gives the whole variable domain SQTIHQWPATLVQPVGSPLSLECTVEGTSNPNLYWYRQAAGRGLQLLFYSVGIGQISSEVPQNLSASRPQDRQFILSSKKLLLSDSGFYLCAWSRGGNKDTQYFGPGTRLTVL.

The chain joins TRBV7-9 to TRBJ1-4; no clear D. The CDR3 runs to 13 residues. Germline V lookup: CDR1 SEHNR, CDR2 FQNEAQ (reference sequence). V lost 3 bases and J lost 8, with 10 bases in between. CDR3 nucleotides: TGTGCCAGCAGCTTCCGGGGTGAAGAAAAACTGTTTTTT. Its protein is CASSFRGEEKLFF.

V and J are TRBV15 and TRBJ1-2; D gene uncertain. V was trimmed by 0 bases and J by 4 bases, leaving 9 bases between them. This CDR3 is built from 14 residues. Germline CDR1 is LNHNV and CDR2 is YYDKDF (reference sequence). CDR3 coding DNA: TGTGCCACCAGCAGAGATAACAGTGGCTATGGCTACACCTTC. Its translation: CATSRDNSGYGYTF.

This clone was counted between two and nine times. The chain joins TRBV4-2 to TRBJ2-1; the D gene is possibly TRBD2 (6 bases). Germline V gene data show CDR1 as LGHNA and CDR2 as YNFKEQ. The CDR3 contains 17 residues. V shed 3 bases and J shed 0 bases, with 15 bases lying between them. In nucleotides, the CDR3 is TGTGCCAGCAGCCAGGACCTCGGGGGTCACTCCTACAATGAGCAGTTCTTC. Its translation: CASSQDLGGHSYNEQFF.

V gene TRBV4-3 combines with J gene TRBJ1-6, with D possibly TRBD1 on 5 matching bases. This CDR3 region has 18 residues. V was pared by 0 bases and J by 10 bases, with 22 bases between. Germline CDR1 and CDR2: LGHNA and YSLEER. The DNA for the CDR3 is TGCGCCAGCAGCCAAGAGGCGAAGGGGCAAATTCCCAGGTCACCCCTCCACTTT. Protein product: CASSQEAKGQIPRSPLHF.

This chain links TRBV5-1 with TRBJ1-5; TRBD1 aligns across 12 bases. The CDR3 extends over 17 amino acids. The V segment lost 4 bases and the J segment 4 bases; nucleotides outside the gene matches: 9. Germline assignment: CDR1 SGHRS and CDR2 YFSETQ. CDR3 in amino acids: CASSPGQGAFGNQPQHF. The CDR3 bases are TGCGCCAGCAGCCCGGGACAGGGGGCGTTCGGAAATCAGCCCCAGCATTTT.

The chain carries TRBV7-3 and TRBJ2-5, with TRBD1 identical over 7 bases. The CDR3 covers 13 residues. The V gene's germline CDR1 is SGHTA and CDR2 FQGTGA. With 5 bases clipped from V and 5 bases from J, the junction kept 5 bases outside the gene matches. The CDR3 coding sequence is TGTGCCAGCAGCAAGGGACAGAGGGAGACCCAGTACTTC. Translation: CASSKGQRETQYF.

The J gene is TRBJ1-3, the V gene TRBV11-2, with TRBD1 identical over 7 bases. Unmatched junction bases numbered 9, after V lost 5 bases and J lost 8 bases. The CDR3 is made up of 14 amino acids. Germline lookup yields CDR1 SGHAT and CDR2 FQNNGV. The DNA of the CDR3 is TGTGCCAGCAGCCCGCAGGGGGGCGCAGACACCATATATTTT. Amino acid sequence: CASSPQGGADTIYF.

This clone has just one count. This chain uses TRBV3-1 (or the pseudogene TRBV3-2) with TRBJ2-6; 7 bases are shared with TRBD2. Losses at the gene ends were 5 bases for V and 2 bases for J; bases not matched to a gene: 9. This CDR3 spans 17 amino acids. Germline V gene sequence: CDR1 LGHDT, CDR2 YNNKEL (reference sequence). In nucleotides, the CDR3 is TGTGCCAGCAGCTCGAGGAGGGGAGGGGCTGGGGCCAACGTCCTGACTTTC. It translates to CASSSRRGGAGANVLTF.